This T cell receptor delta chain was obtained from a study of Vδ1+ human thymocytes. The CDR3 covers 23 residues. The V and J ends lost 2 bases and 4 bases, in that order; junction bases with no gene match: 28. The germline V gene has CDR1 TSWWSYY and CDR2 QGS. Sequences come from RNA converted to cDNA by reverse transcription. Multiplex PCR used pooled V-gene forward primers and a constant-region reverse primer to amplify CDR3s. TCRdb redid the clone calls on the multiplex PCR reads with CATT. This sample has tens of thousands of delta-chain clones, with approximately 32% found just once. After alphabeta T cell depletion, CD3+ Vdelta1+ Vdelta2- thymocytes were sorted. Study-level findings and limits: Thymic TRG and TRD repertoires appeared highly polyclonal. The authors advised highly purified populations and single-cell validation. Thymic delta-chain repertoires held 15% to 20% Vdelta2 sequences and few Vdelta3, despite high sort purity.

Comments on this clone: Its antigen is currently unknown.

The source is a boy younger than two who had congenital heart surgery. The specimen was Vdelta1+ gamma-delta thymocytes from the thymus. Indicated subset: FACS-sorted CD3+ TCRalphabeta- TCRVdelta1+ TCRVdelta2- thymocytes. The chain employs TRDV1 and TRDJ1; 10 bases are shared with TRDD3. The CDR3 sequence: CALGEYSPRLPDTGGYEGDKLIF. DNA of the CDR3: TGTGCTCTTGGGGAATACTCTCCCCGGTTACCTGATACGGGGGGATACGAGGGCGATAAACTCATCTTT.